Below, one TCR beta chain is given with its context. Assay: immunoSEQ multiplex PCR; the TCRdb copy retains only in-frame clones and omits some. The sample carries about 160,000 clones, over 70% recorded once. The data originate from a study of blood T cell repertoires in COVID-19. Germline V gene data show CDR1 as SNHLY and CDR2 as FYNNEI. This CDR3 has 13 amino acids. V dropped 8 bases and J dropped 6 bases, with 16 bases sitting between them. The sequenced material came from PBMCs or T cells enriched from blood (not recorded which). This clonotype originated in a woman between 35 and 50 years old with acute COVID-19. The J gene is TRBJ1-1, the V gene TRBV2; D ambiguous. The CDR3 spells CASRRTPAPEAFF. The CDR3, as DNA: TGTGCCAGCCGGCGGACTCCCGCCCCTGAAGCTTTCTTT.